This section outlines one T cell receptor (beta chain) sequence together with its context. As yet, its antigen is unknown. The record originates from a study of shared clonotypes between healthy human individuals. Extraction of genomic DNA in unsorted samples used roughly 93 million PBMCs. Genomic DNA (from each subset) was split evenly across several immunoSEQ plates. Using immunoSEQ multiplex PCR, the repertoire was profiled, and TCRdb retains in-frame clones only, with some absent. This table holds about 470,000 clones, around 79% found once. The CDR3 contains 14 residues. Deletions cut 0 bases from V and 10 bases from J, with 10 bases between. The V gene's germline CDR1 is SGHVS and CDR2 FNYEAQ. The study's findings and limits: The authors sampled blood alone, and tissue repertoires likely differ. What limited the represented genetic and exposure-history diversity was the small number of donors.

Material for sequencing was PBMCs. The origin of this receptor is a woman between 35 and 50 years old in good health. Some clones in this sample may be carry-over from other donors' samples. J is TRBJ1-6 and V is TRBV7-6, with D unresolved. CDR3 DNA sequence: TGTGCCAGCAGCTTAGCGGCCTTGGGGTCACCCCTCCACTTT. It codes for CASSLAALGSPLHF.